Below, 28 T cell receptor beta chains from the same sample are listed, as sequenced in a study of blood T cell repertoires in COVID-19. The protocol was immunoSEQ multiplex PCR, while the TCRdb copy is restricted to in-frame clones and leaves out a portion. The sample lists around 100,000 clones; about four fifths were seen once. Sequencing input: peripheral blood. All receptors come from an elderly woman with active or convalescent COVID-19.

The chain employs TRBV29-1 and TRBJ1-1, with 9 bases that match TRBD1. Germline CDR1 is SQVTM and CDR2 is ANQGSEA. V shed 7 bases and J 5 bases; nucleotides not matched to a gene: 5. This CDR3 contains 12 residues. DNA for the CDR3: TGCAGCGGGGGACAGGGCAATACTGAAGCTTTCTTT. Translation gives CSGGQGNTEAFF. Full variable domain (rest looked up from reference TRBV29-1 and TRBJ1-1): SAVISQKPSRDICQRGTSLTIQCQVDSQVTMMFWYRQQPGQSLTLIATANQGSEATYESGFVIDKFPISRPNLTFSTLTVSNMSPEDSSIYLCSGGQGNTEAFFGQGTRLTVV.

The chain is built from TRBV7-2 and TRBJ1-6; perhaps TRBD1 as D (5 bases). Per germline, CDR1 SGHTA and CDR2 FQGNSA. V lost 4 bases, J lost 6 bases, and 13 bases lay in between. The CDR3 totals 15 residues. The CDR3 DNA is TGTGCCAGCAGCTCACCGCAGGGTGGTAATTCACCCCTCCACTTT. Its protein product is CASSSPQGGNSPLHF.

The chain carries TRBV6-5 and TRBJ1-6; D might be TRBD1 (6 bases). Germline V gene lookup returns CDR1 MNHEY and CDR2 SVGAGI. With 7 bases removed from V and 6 bases from J, the gap between germline ends came to 16 bases. The CDR3 consists of 15 residues. The CDR3, as DNA: TGTGCCAGCAAACCCGGACAGCACTTTAATTCACCCCTCCACTTT. This sequence encodes CASKPGQHFNSPLHF.

The chain combines TRBV19 with TRBJ2-3; 14 nucleotides align to TRBD2. The CDR3 covers 18 residues. V shed 3 bases, J shed 6 bases, and the junction held 11 bases outside the gene matches. Germline assignment: CDR1 LNHDA and CDR2 SQIVND (reference sequence). The CDR3 nucleotides read TGTGCCAGTAGTATCGGACTAGCGGGGGGAGAAGGGACCGATACGCAGTATTTT. Protein: CASSIGLAGGEGTDTQYF.

This clone was seen only once. The chain joins TRBV3-1 (or the pseudogene TRBV3-2) to TRBJ1-2; D gene unclear. V lost 2 bases and J 8 bases, leaving 21 bases between the germline ends. The CDR3 loop spans 16 amino acids. CDR1 is LGHDT and CDR2 is YNNKEL in the germline V gene (reference sequence). CDR3 region: CASSQPAVGEREGYTF. Here the CDR3 DNA reads TGTGCCAGCAGCCAACCAGCCGTTGGGGAGAGGGAGGGCTACACCTTC.

The rearrangement links TRBV7-2 to TRBJ2-1; TRBD1 is a possible D gene (5 bases). V lost 6 bases and J lost 8, with 11 bases in between. Germline lookup yields CDR1 SGHTA and CDR2 FQGNSA. This CDR3 has 12 amino acids. The CDR3 reads CASRPDSDEQFF. For the CDR3, the DNA is TGTGCCAGCAGACCAGACAGTGATGAGCAGTTCTTC.

The V gene is TRBV21-1, the J gene TRBJ2-5; the table gives TRBD2 as D, unverified against the DNA. TRBV21-1 is annotated as a pseudogene. The CDR3 is 15 amino acids. The CDR3 region is CASTTLAGSGETQYF. The CDR3 DNA is TGTGCCAGCACTACACTAGCGGGGTCGGGGGAGACCCAGTACTTC.

The chain couples TRBV19 to TRBJ1-3, with 7 bases that match TRBD1. Germline values: CDR1 LNHDA, CDR2 SQIVND (reference sequence). The length of the CDR3 is 14 residues. With 6 bases clipped from V and 1 base from J, the junction kept 3 bases outside the gene matches. CDR3 DNA: TGTGCCAGTAGGCAGGGGGTTTCTGGAAACACCATATATTTT. Its translation is CASRQGVSGNTIYF.

The chain carries TRBV5-4 and TRBJ2-7, with a weak D call TRBD1 (5 bases). CDR1 and CDR2 (germline): SGHNT, YYREEE (reference sequence). V lost 0 bases and J 1 base, leaving 11 bases between the germline ends. There are 15 residues in the CDR3. CDR3 loop: CASSLATQGSYEQYF. The CDR3 nucleotides are TGTGCCAGCAGCTTGGCCACTCAGGGATCCTACGAGCAGTACTTC. Filled out from reference TRBV5-4 and TRBJ2-7, the complete variable domain reads ETGVTQSPTHLIKTRGQQVTLRCSSQSGHNTVSWYQQALGQGPQFIFQYYREEENGRGNFPPRFSGLQFPNYSSELNVNALELDDSALYLCASSLATQGSYEQYFGPGTRLTVT.

The rearrangement links TRBV18 to TRBJ2-1, with 7 nucleotides matching TRBD1. Germline CDR1 KGHSH, CDR2 LQKENI. The CDR3 consists of 14 residues. J gave up 6 bases and V 3 bases, and 5 bases lay outside the gene matches. DNA of the CDR3: TGTGCCAGCTCACCTCAGGGACAGACCAATGAGCAGTTCTTC. This codes for CASSPQGQTNEQFF.

The chain combines TRBV10-3 with TRBJ1-4, with TRBD1 identical over 9 bases. Germline trimming cut 4 bases from V and 2 bases from J; bases unmatched to any gene: 14. Germline assignment: CDR1 ENHRY and CDR2 SYGVKD. This CDR3 spans 19 amino acids. The CDR3 nucleotides read TGTGCCATCAGTGGGGGAAACAGGGGGCGGCCTTCCACTAATGAAAAACTGTTTTTT. Translating gives CAISGGNRGRPSTNEKLFF.

The rearrangement joins TRBV11-2 to TRBJ2-3; 7 nucleotides align to TRBD1. J was trimmed by 2 bases and V by 4 bases; bases with no gene match: 12. The CDR3 is 17 amino acids. CDR1 and CDR2 from the germline V gene are SGHAT and FQNNGV. The CDR3 sequence: CASSYTNTGVYTDTQYF. CDR3 in DNA: TGTGCCAGCAGCTATACGAATACAGGGGTGTACACAGATACGCAGTATTTT.

This clone was detected only once. The CDR3, as DNA: TGCGCCAGCAACGAAGCAGGGTATGGCTACACCTTC. Translating it yields CASNEAGYGYTF. The chain uses TRBV5-1 and TRBJ1-2, with TRBD1 as a possible D gene (5 bases). The CDR3 extends over 12 amino acids. Germline CDR1 and CDR2: SGHRS and YFSETQ. The germline V and J ends were trimmed by 6 bases and 5 bases, with 11 bases remaining between them.

This clone was observed a few times. CDR3 amino acids: CASSPTGTGYNEQFF. DNA for the CDR3: TGTGCCAGCAGTCCTACCGGGACAGGGTACAATGAGCAGTTCTTC. This chain links TRBV6-5 with TRBJ2-1; TRBD1 agrees at 9 bases. Trimming at V came to 5 bases and at J to 4 bases, leaving 6 bases not matched to a gene. Germline V gene lookup returns CDR1 MNHEY and CDR2 SVGAGI. The CDR3 is made up of 15 amino acids.

CDR3 amino acids: CASSARDRTYNEQFF. CDR3 bases: TGTGCCAGCAGCGCCCGGGACAGGACCTACAATGAGCAGTTCTTC. The chain links TRBV9 to TRBJ2-1; 8 bases map to TRBD1. The CDR3 consists of 15 residues. V lost 3 bases to trimming and J lost 2 bases; unmatched junction nucleotides: 4. The germline CDR1 and CDR2 sequences are SGDLS and YYNGEE.

The V and J genes are TRBV6-2 or TRBV6-3 and TRBJ2-5; 9 nucleotides match TRBD2. The CDR3 covers 16 residues. Unmatched junction bases numbered 9, after V lost 3 bases and J lost 4 bases. The V gene's germline CDR1 is MNHEY and CDR2 SVGEGT. The CDR3 spells CASSYVSGGLGETQYF. The CDR3 bases are TGTGCCAGCAGTTATGTTAGCGGGGGCTTGGGAGAGACCCAGTACTTC.

The CDR3 DNA is TGCAGCGTTGAAGACGAGATGACAGGGTTGAACACTGAAGCTTTCTTT. It translates to CSVEDEMTGLNTEAFF. This chain uses TRBV29-1 with TRBJ1-1; 7 nucleotides line up with TRBD1. V lost 0 bases, J lost 0 bases, and 7 bases stayed unmatched. Germline lookup yields CDR1 SQVTM and CDR2 ANQGSEA. The CDR3 totals 16 residues.

The J gene is TRBJ1-6, the V gene TRBV5-1; TRBD1 aligns across 10 bases. The V gene's germline CDR1 is SGHRS and CDR2 YFSETQ. The CDR3 totals 15 residues. With 6 bases clipped from V and 5 bases from J, the junction kept 5 bases outside the gene matches. In DNA form, the CDR3 reads TGCGCCAGCACCCCTGGACAGGGGGATAATTCACCCCTCCACTTT. Residues: CASTPGQGDNSPLHF.

V usage is TRBV25-1 and J usage is TRBJ1-6; D is perhaps TRBD1 (6 bases). The CDR3 loop spans 15 amino acids. The ends were cut back, 2 bases at V and 7 bases at J, with 12 bases in the middle. CDR1 MGHDK and CDR2 SYGVNS come from the germline V gene. The CDR3 is CASSEGGAVNSPLHF. CDR3 coding DNA: TGTGCCAGCAGTGAAGGGGGCGCGGTCAATTCACCCCTCCACTTT.

V usage is TRBV28 and J usage is TRBJ1-2; a possible D gene is TRBD1 (6 bases). Germline V gene sequence: CDR1 MDHEN, CDR2 SYDVKM. CDR3 size: 14 residues. V lost 6 bases to trimming and J lost 6 bases, with 17 bases between them. The CDR3 region is CASRPQGGKDGYTF. CDR3 DNA: TGTGCCAGCAGGCCACAGGGAGGGAAGGATGGCTACACCTTC.

V is TRBV6-2 or TRBV6-3 and J is TRBJ1-1; maybe TRBD1 (5 bases). Germline CDR1 is MNHEY and CDR2 is SVGEGT. V dropped 2 bases and J dropped 4 bases, with 14 bases sitting between them. The CDR3 sequence is 15 residues long. CDR3 in amino acids: CASSYGGREVTEAFF. The CDR3 DNA reads TGTGCCAGCAGTTACGGTGGCAGGGAGGTCACTGAAGCTTTCTTT.

The rearrangement uses TRBV18 and TRBJ1-1, with TRBD1 matching 8 bases. Losses at the gene ends were 0 bases for V and 4 bases for J; bases not matched to a gene: 4. The CDR3 runs 15 residues. Germline CDR1 reads KGHSH; CDR2 reads LQKENI. The CDR3 DNA is TGTGCCAGCTCACCACCCTTTGACAGGGGCACTGAAGCTTTCTTT. It is translated as CASSPPFDRGTEAFF.

This rearrangement joins TRBV28 to TRBJ1-5, with D possibly being TRBD1 (5 bases). Germline CDR1 reads MDHEN; CDR2 reads SYDVKM. Trimming shortened V by 6 bases and J by 5 bases, and 14 bases separated the two germline ends. The CDR3 is 14 residues long. The CDR3: CASSSRGSHQPQHF. As DNA, the CDR3 is TGTGCCAGCAGCTCCCGGGGGTCCCATCAGCCCCAGCATTTT.

The rearrangement links TRBV5-5 to TRBJ1-2, with unresolved D. The CDR3 spans 16 residues. V shed 4 bases and J shed 1 base, with 17 bases lying between them. Germline V gives CDR1 SGHKS, CDR2 YYEKEE (reference sequence). The CDR3 region has the DNA TGTGCCAGCAGCCTTAATCCAGTATCAGTTAACTATGGCTACACCTTC. It specifies CASSLNPVSVNYGYTF.

The chain is built from TRBV5-1 and TRBJ2-7; perhaps TRBD1 as D (5 bases). V was shortened by 1 base and J by 3 bases, with 20 bases between the two germline ends. The CDR3 runs to 17 residues. From germline, CDR1 is SGHRS and CDR2 YFSETQ. As DNA, the CDR3 is TGCGCCAGCAGCTTGCCAGGGTCGGCGTTCCCCTACTACGAGCAGTACTTC. Amino acid sequence: CASSLPGSAFPYYEQYF.

The chain couples TRBV28 to TRBJ1-6; weak D call: TRBD1 (6 bases). V was trimmed by 7 bases and J by 10 bases, leaving 11 bases between them. From germline, CDR1 is MDHEN and CDR2 SYDVKM. CDR3 size: 12 residues. This CDR3 reads CASKTGVSPLHF. The CDR3 coding sequence is TGTGCCAGCAAGACAGGTGTCTCACCCCTCCACTTT.

J is TRBJ2-1 and V is TRBV18; D not resolved. This CDR3 is 14 amino acids long. The V gene's germline CDR1 is KGHSH and CDR2 LQKENI. V was cut by 0 bases and J by 3 bases, with 6 bases left in between. CDR3 in DNA: TGTGCCAGCTCACCACCCAGCGTCTACAATGAGCAGTTCTTC. It specifies CASSPPSVYNEQFF.

The V and J genes are TRBV28 and TRBJ1-2, with D possibly TRBD1 on 5 matching bases. CDR1 and CDR2 (germline): MDHEN, SYDVKM. The CDR3 runs to 14 residues. V was shortened by 3 bases and J by 5 bases, with 13 bases between the two germline ends. CDR3 bases: TGTGCCAGCAGTTTTTCCAGGGTTGAGTATGGCTACACCTTC. The encoded protein is CASSFSRVEYGYTF.